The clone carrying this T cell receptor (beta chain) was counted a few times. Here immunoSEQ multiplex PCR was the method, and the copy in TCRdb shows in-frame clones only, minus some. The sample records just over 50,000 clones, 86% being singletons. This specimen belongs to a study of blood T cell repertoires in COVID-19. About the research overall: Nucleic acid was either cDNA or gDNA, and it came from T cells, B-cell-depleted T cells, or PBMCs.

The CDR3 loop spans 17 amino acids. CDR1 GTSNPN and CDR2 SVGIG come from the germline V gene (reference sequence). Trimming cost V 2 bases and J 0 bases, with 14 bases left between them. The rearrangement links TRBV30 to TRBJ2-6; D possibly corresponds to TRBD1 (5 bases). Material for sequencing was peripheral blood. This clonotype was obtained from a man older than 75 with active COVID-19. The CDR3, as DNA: TGTGCCTGGAGTAAGGCAGGGCGACTCTCTGGGGCCAACGTCCTGACTTTC. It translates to CAWSKAGRLSGANVLTF.